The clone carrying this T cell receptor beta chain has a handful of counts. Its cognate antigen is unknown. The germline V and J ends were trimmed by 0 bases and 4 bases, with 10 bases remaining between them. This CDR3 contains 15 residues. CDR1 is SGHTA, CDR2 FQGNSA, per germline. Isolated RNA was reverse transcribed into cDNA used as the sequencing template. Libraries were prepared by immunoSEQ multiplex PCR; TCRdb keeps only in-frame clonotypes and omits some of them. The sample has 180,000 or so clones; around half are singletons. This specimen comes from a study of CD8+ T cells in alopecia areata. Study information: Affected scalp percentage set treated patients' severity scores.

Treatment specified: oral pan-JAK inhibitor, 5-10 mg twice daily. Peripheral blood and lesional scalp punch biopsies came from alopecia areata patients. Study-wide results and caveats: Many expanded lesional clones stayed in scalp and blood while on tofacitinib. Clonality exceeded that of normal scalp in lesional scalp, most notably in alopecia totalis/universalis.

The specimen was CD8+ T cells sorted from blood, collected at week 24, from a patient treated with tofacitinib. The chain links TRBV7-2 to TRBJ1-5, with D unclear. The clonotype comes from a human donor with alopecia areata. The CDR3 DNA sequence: TGTGCCAGCAGCTTAGCAGTCAGTAGTAATCAGCCCCAGCATTTT. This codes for CASSLAVSSNQPQHF.